The 23 T cell receptor beta chains below were found in one sample sequenced in a study of cytomegalovirus exposure and HLA in healthy donors (dated by TCRdb to the late 2010s). To prepare the library, the immunoSEQ multiplex PCR assay was applied. TCRdb carries this immuneACCESS record with in-frame sequences only. Its versions omit some clonotypes, under half of them owing to an unresolved V gene in the studies checked, with the rest unexplained. The sample has fewer than 200,000 clones on record, 86% of them singletons. About 5.8% of the sample rests with the top ten. Material: PBMCs. The receptors stem from a woman aged 30 to 39 in good health and CMV-seronegative.

The chain links TRBV4-2 to TRBJ1-4; weak D call: TRBD1 (5 bases). The V gene's germline CDR1 is LGHNA and CDR2 YNFKEQ. The CDR3 contains 16 residues. V gave up 5 bases and J gave up 5 bases, with 18 bases separating them. The CDR3 nucleotides read TGTGCCAGCAGCGGGGATTTGACAGAACAAAATGAAAAACTGTTTTTT. It encodes CASSGDLTEQNEKLFF.

V usage is TRBV7-9 and J usage is TRBJ2-7; D may be TRBD1 (6 bases). V lost 4 bases to trimming and J lost 4 bases, with 23 bases between them. The CDR3 loop spans 17 amino acids. Germline V gene sequence: CDR1 SEHNR, CDR2 FQNEAQ (reference sequence). DNA of the CDR3: TGTGCCAGCAGCTCCCCGAACAGGGACGGTGGAGTTTACGAGCAGTACTTC. Translated: CASSSPNRDGGVYEQYF.

A few counts support this clone. This chain joins TRBV27 and TRBJ2-3, with TRBD2 matching over 11 bases. The J segment lost 8 bases and the V segment lost 5 bases, leaving 15 bases of the junction unmatched. This CDR3 region has 17 residues. The germline V gene encodes CDR1 MNHEY and CDR2 SMNVEV (reference sequence). The CDR3 reads CASSPASGTSGWGTQYF. The CDR3 DNA is TGTGCCAGCAGTCCCGCCTCCGGGACTAGCGGATGGGGTACGCAGTATTTT.

The chain is built from TRBV19 and TRBJ2-7, with D possibly being TRBD1 (6 bases). In germline, CDR1 is LNHDA, CDR2 SQIVND (reference sequence). This CDR3 comprises 14 residues. With 2 bases removed from V and 0 bases from J, the gap between germline ends came to 8 bases. CDR3 DNA sequence: TGTGCCAGTAGTATAACAGGGAGCTCCTACGAGCAGTACTTC. It yields the protein CASSITGSSYEQYF. The entire variable domain, with the rest obtained from reference TRBV19 and TRBJ2-7, is as follows: DGGITQSPKYLFRKEGQNVTLSCEQNLNHDAMYWYRQDPGQGLRLIYYSQIVNDFQKGDIAEGYSVSREKKESFPLTVTSAQKNPTAFYLCASSITGSSYEQYFGPGTRLTVT.

CDR3 residues: CASSLRTGLVGGYTF. The CDR3 DNA reads TGTGCCAGCAGCTTGAGAACAGGGCTGGTCGGCGGCTACACCTTC. This sequence joins TRBV5-6 and TRBJ1-2; D may be TRBD1 (6 bases). Trimming removed 1 base at V and 8 bases at J, with 18 bases between. The CDR3 totals 15 residues. Looked up from germline, CDR1 is SGHDT and CDR2 is YYEEEE.

The rearrangement joins TRBV12-5 to TRBJ1-1; D gene uncertain. This CDR3 has 13 amino acids. Trimming took off 1 base at V and 7 bases at J, with 10 bases between the two ends. Germline loops: CDR1 LGHNT, CDR2 FRNRAP. DNA of the CDR3: TGTGCTAGTGGTTTGGACAGTTGGGGTGAAGCTTTCTTT. Protein product: CASGLDSWGEAFF.

The rearrangement uses TRBV7-2 and TRBJ2-1; no clear D. Germline values: CDR1 SGHTA, CDR2 FQGNSA. CDR3 length equals 16 residues. V was cut by 3 bases and J by 6 bases, with 18 bases left in between. CDR3 region: CASSFPLGDLRNEQFF. The CDR3 coding sequence is TGTGCCAGCAGCTTCCCCCTTGGCGACCTTCGCAATGAGCAGTTCTTC.

The genes are TRBV28 and TRBJ1-3; D is uncertain. The CDR3 extends over 14 amino acids. Per the germline V gene, CDR1 is MDHEN and CDR2 is SYDVKM. V was shortened by 6 bases and J by 1 base, with 10 bases between the two germline ends. In DNA form, the CDR3 reads TGTGCCAGCAGCCCTGTAGGGTCTGGAAACACCATATATTTT. Its protein is CASSPVGSGNTIYF.

The chain couples TRBV7-9 to TRBJ2-5; 11 bases match TRBD2. The CDR3 extends over 15 amino acids. V was pared by 5 bases and J by 10 bases, with 12 bases of the junction left unmatched. Germline-derived CDR1 and CDR2 are SEHNR and FQNEAQ (reference sequence). CDR3 bases: TGTGCCAGCAGCCCTGGACTAGCGGGTACCCGGGGCCAGTACTTC. This sequence encodes CASSPGLAGTRGQYF.

V gene TRBV2 combines with J gene TRBJ2-3; 9 nucleotides agree with TRBD1. CDR1 is SNHLY and CDR2 is FYNNEI in the germline V gene. The CDR3 has 21 amino acids. Trimming took 2 bases from V and 0 from J; bases not matched to a gene: 18. CDR3 region: CASSESLDRGIITESTDTQYF. The CDR3 DNA is TGTGCCAGCAGTGAAAGTTTGGACAGGGGAATTATTACGGAAAGCACAGATACGCAGTATTTT.

The rearrangement uses TRBV4-1 and TRBJ1-5; D ambiguous. CDR1 and CDR2 (germline): MGHRA, YSYEKL. The CDR3 has 14 residues. Trimming removed 0 bases at V and 11 bases at J, with 14 bases between. The CDR3 region is CASSQDRTPSAQHF. As DNA, the CDR3 is TGCGCCAGCAGCCAAGATCGAACTCCATCAGCCCAGCATTTT.

This clone was seen a single time. The J gene is TRBJ1-2, the V gene TRBV5-4; D unclear. V dropped 1 base and J dropped 7 bases, with 14 bases sitting between them. The CDR3 runs to 14 residues. Per germline, CDR1 SGHNT and CDR2 YYREEE (reference sequence). As DNA, the CDR3 is TGTGCCAGCAGCTTGTCTACATTCTCATCTGGCTACACCTTC. It is translated as CASSLSTFSSGYTF.

The chain couples TRBV4-2 to TRBJ1-5; tentatively, D is TRBD1 (5 bases). Germline values: CDR1 LGHNA, CDR2 YNFKEQ. This CDR3 has 17 amino acids. Trimming shortened V by 0 bases and J by 0 bases, and 12 bases separated the two germline ends. CDR3 protein: CASSQEAGLRSNQPQHF. The CDR3 DNA reads as TGTGCCAGCAGCCAAGAAGCGGGACTCCGTAGCAATCAGCCCCAGCATTTT.

This chain connects TRBV28 to TRBJ2-7; possibly TRBD1 for D (5 bases). V shed 5 bases and J shed 4 bases, with 12 bases lying between them. Germline CDR1 MDHEN, CDR2 SYDVKM. This CDR3 is 13 amino acids long. The CDR3 DNA sequence: TGTGCCAGCAGTCTTGGGGCGGCGTACGAGCAGTACTTC. It is translated as CASSLGAAYEQYF. The full variable domain, with the rest looked up from reference TRBV28 and TRBJ2-7, is DVKVTQSSRYLVKRTGEKVFLECVQDMDHENMFWYRQDPGLGLRLIYFSYDVKMKEKGDIPEGYSVSREKKERFSLILESASTNQTSMYLCASSLGAAYEQYFGPGTRLTVT.

The genes are TRBV12-5 and TRBJ1-5, with 7 bases matching TRBD1. V trimming: 2 bases; J trimming: 6 bases; junction bases outside the gene matches: 4. Germline lookup yields CDR1 LGHNT and CDR2 FRNRAP. The CDR3 is 14 residues long. The DNA for the CDR3 is TGTGCTAGTGGTTTGCCATCAGGGGGTCAGCCCCAGCATTTT. Protein: CASGLPSGGQPQHF.

The V gene is TRBV14, the J gene TRBJ1-1, with 8 bases lining up with TRBD1. J gave up 7 bases and V 4 bases, and 11 bases lay outside the gene matches. The CDR3 is made up of 15 amino acids. CDR1 is SGHDN, CDR2 FVKESK, per germline. CDR3 in DNA: TGTGCCAGCAGCCTCATCCCCAGGGGGCTTGATGAAGCTTTCTTT. Its translation: CASSLIPRGLDEAFF.

The rearrangement links TRBV9 to TRBJ2-3, with D unclear. The CDR3 length is 13 residues. Germline CDR1 and CDR2: SGDLS and YYNGEE. Trimming removed 1 base from V and 6 bases from J, with 9 bases in between. The CDR3 bases are TGTGCCAGCAGCGTAACTTTGGAGGATACGCAGTATTTT. It encodes CASSVTLEDTQYF.

The chain uses TRBV15 and TRBJ2-3, with D possibly matching TRBD2 (6 bases). V lost 1 base and J 6 bases, leaving 11 bases between the germline ends. The germline gives CDR1 LNHNV, CDR2 YYDKDF (reference sequence). This CDR3 comprises 14 residues. The CDR3 nucleotides are TGTGCCACCAGCAGAGTTGGGACTCCCGATACGCAGTATTTT. Translating it yields CATSRVGTPDTQYF.

This clone has more than one count but fewer than ten. V gene TRBV7-9 combines with J gene TRBJ1-2; TRBD1 is a possible D gene (6 bases). V lost 5 bases, J lost 5 bases, and 12 bases lay in between. The CDR3 consists of 13 residues. Germline lookup yields CDR1 SEHNR and CDR2 FQNEAQ (reference sequence). The CDR3 coding sequence is TGTGCCAGCAGCCGGACAGTTTTTTATGGCTACACCTTC. This gives the protein CASSRTVFYGYTF.

The chain recombines TRBV4-1 with TRBJ2-3, with TRBD2 identical over 7 bases. Germline V lookup: CDR1 MGHRA, CDR2 YSYEKL. V lost 1 base, J lost 6 bases, and 7 bases stayed unmatched. CDR3 size: 15 residues. The CDR3 nucleotides read TGCGCCAGCAGCCAAGCCGGGACTATTCCCGATACGCAGTATTTT. It is translated as CASSQAGTIPDTQYF.

The chain couples TRBV9 to TRBJ1-1, with D possibly matching TRBD1 (6 bases). The CDR3 is made up of 14 amino acids. Germline V gene data show CDR1 as SGDLS and CDR2 as YYNGEE. Trimming stripped 0 bases from V and 4 bases from J, with 10 bases between. In nucleotides, the CDR3 is TGTGCCAGCAGCGTAGGACAGGAAGGCACTGAAGCTTTCTTT. Its protein is CASSVGQEGTEAFF.

This rearrangement joins TRBV5-6 to TRBJ2-7; 13 nucleotides align to TRBD2. The CDR3 has 15 residues. V trimming: 4 bases; J trimming: 7 bases; junction bases outside the gene matches: 8. Germline lookup yields CDR1 SGHDT and CDR2 YYEEEE. The CDR3 DNA follows: TGTGCCAGCAGCATGACTAGCGGGGGGTTCAGGGAGCAGTACTTC. Translated, it gives CASSMTSGGFREQYF.

The V gene is TRBV6-6, the J gene TRBJ2-3; 8 nucleotides line up with TRBD2. The CDR3 has 15 amino acids. V gave up 5 bases and J gave up 2 bases; unmatched junction bases: 6. Germline CDR1 MNHNY, CDR2 SVGAGI (reference sequence). CDR3 in amino acids: CASSPGTSITDTQYF. In DNA form, the CDR3 reads TGTGCCAGCAGTCCCGGGACTAGTATCACAGATACGCAGTATTTT.